The 9 T cell receptor beta chains reported below all come from one sample, sequenced in a study of blood T cell repertoires in COVID-19 (dated by TCRdb to between 2020 and 2021). Libraries were prepared through the immunoSEQ multiplex PCR assay. TCRdb limited this immuneACCESS table to in-frame rearrangements with V and J called. A share of clones is missing; checked studies link under half to unresolved V genes, and the rest is unexplained. This sample is represented by more than 100,000 clones; 79% of them were singletons. 3% to 4.5% of the sample comes from the top ten. The specimen sequenced was peripheral blood. These receptors all come from an elderly woman with acute or convalescent COVID-19.

The chain joins TRBV6-6 to TRBJ1-6; TRBD1 agrees at 8 bases. CDR3 length equals 14 residues. The junction had 3 bases not matched to a gene; V was cut back by 6 bases and J by 5 bases. The germline V gene encodes CDR1 MNHNY and CDR2 SVGAGI (reference sequence). Written as DNA, the CDR3 is TGTGCCAGCAGGAGGGGACAGGATAATTCACCCCTCCACTTT. This translates into CASRRGQDNSPLHF.

This chain uses TRBV11-2 with TRBJ1-1; 7 bases are a match to TRBD1. This CDR3 has 15 residues. J was trimmed by 4 bases and V by 3 bases; bases with no gene match: 8. Looked up from germline, CDR1 is SGHAT and CDR2 is FQNNGV. The CDR3 spells CASSLYRGQATEAFF. The CDR3 bases are TGTGCCAGCAGCTTGTACAGGGGCCAGGCCACTGAAGCTTTCTTT.

The chain couples TRBV7-2 to TRBJ1-3, with 7 nucleotides matching TRBD1. This CDR3 has 16 amino acids. J was trimmed by 4 bases and V by 1 base; bases with no gene match: 7. The germline V gene has CDR1 SGHTA and CDR2 FQGNSA. The CDR3 sequence is CASSLVSHRGGNTIYF. CDR3 bases: TGTGCCAGCAGCTTAGTATCCCACAGGGGAGGAAACACCATATATTTT.

V is TRBV12-3 or TRBV12-4 and J is TRBJ1-2; D unresolved. V lost 4 bases and J lost 6, with 6 bases in between. This CDR3 comprises 11 residues. This CDR3 is CASSYRNGYTF. The CDR3 DNA follows: TGTGCCAGCAGTTACAGAAATGGCTACACCTTC.

This clone was picked up a small number of times. V usage is TRBV11-2 and J usage is TRBJ1-2; TRBD1 is a possible D gene (6 bases). V was cut by 3 bases and J by 9 bases, with 17 bases left in between. The CDR3 spans 14 residues. Looked up from germline, CDR1 is SGHAT and CDR2 is FQNNGV. The CDR3 loop reads CASSFTGGQGSYTF. CDR3 DNA sequence: TGTGCCAGCAGCTTCACGGGGGGGCAGGGGAGCTACACCTTC.

The rearrangement joins TRBV4-2 to TRBJ2-1; TRBD2 agrees at 8 bases. This CDR3 has 14 residues. Germline V gene data show CDR1 as LGHNA and CDR2 as YNFKEQ. The V gene end was trimmed by 1 base and the J gene end by 6 bases; junction bases not matched to a gene: 2. This CDR3 reads CASSQVGTSNEQFF. As DNA, the CDR3 is TGTGCCAGCAGCCAAGTCGGGACTAGCAATGAGCAGTTCTTC.

The V call is TRBV18, the J call TRBJ1-1; D remains ambiguous. Germline CDR1 KGHSH, CDR2 LQKENI. Trimming pared 2 bases from V and 4 bases from J, leaving 11 bases between. The CDR3 is 14 residues long. The CDR3 reads CASSPSVAGTEAFF. The CDR3 DNA reads as TGTGCCAGCTCACCATCAGTCGCAGGCACTGAAGCTTTCTTT.

This clone was observed a handful of times. The genes are TRBV12-3 or TRBV12-4 and TRBJ1-5, with D perhaps TRBD1 (5 bases). V lost 5 bases and J 5 bases, leaving 10 bases between the germline ends. The CDR3 is 13 residues long. The CDR3 spells CASSHPGDQPQHF. The CDR3 region has the DNA TGTGCCAGCAGTCATCCGGGGGATCAGCCCCAGCATTTT.

The chain recombines TRBV9 with TRBJ1-2; no firm D call. This CDR3 spans 15 amino acids. Trimming removed 4 bases from V and 4 bases from J, with 17 bases in between. Germline V gives CDR1 SGDLS, CDR2 YYNGEE. CDR3 in amino acids: CASSSTKREGYGYTF. In DNA, the CDR3 is TGTGCCAGCAGCTCGACCAAGAGGGAGGGCTATGGCTACACCTTC.